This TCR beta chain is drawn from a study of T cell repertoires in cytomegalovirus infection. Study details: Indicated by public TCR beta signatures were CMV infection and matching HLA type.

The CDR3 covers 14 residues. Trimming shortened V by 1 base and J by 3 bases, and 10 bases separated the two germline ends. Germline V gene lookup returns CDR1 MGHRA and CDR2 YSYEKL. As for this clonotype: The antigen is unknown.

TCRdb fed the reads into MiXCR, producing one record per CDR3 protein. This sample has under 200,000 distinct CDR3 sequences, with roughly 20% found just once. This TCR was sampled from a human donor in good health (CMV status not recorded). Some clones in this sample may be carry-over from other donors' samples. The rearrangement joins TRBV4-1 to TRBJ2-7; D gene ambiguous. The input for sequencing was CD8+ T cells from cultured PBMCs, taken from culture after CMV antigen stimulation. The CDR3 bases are TGCGCCAGCAGCCAAGGCTTTGCGATCTACGAGCAGTACTTC. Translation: CASSQGFAIYEQYF.